These T cell receptor beta chains were read from a single sample in a study of blood T cell repertoires in COVID-19. The table came from immunoSEQ multiplex PCR; TCRdb's copy has only in-frame clones and leaves some out. The sample records about 140,000 clones, 75% to 90% being singletons. Sequencing was performed on peripheral blood. Source of these receptors: a man aged 55 to 70 with active or convalescent COVID-19. Each CDR3 is given with its conserved first and last residue. A D gene is named only where the DNA matches it firmly. The size entry is marked missing in some rows and otherwise reads once, few, many or a size class.

clone size	V gene	CDR3 length	J gene	D gene	CDR3 protein	CDR3 DNA
-	TRBV28	16	TRBJ1-5	TRBD1	CASSRWTGGNNQPQHF	TGTGCCAGCAGCCGTTGGACAGGGGGAAACAATCAGCCCCAGCATTTT
-	TRBV9	15	TRBJ2-7	TRBD2	CASSVQAGASYEQYF	TGTGCCAGCAGCGTTCAAGCGGGAGCGTCCTACGAGCAGTACTTC
-	TRBV28	15	TRBJ2-7	TRBD1	CASSIRDRLPGEQYF	TGTGCCAGCAGTATCCGGGACAGGCTCCCTGGGGAGCAGTACTTC
-	TRBV12-5	11	TRBJ2-5	-	CASAKKETQYF	TGTGCTAGTGCCAAAAAAGAGACCCAGTACTTC
-	TRBV28	15	TRBJ2-2	-	CASRSGGSRTGELFF	TGTGCCAGCAGGTCTGGAGGGAGCCGGACCGGGGAGCTGTTTTTT
once	TRBV23-1	15	TRBJ1-2	-	CASSQGQGANYGYTF	TGCGCCAGCAGTCAAGGACAAGGAGCTAACTATGGCTACACCTTC
few	TRBV6-5	14	TRBJ1-5	-	CASSYDRWTQPQHF	TGTGCCAGCAGTTACGACAGGTGGACTCAGCCCCAGCATTTT
-	TRBV24-1	15	TRBJ2-5	TRBD1	CATSEPGQGKETQYF	TGTGCCACCAGTGAACCTGGACAGGGAAAAGAGACCCAGTACTTC
-	TRBV18	17	TRBJ2-5	-	CASSPQLLSVSQETQYF	TGTGCCAGCTCACCACAGCTGCTCTCCGTGTCCCAAGAGACCCAGTACTTC
-	TRBV5-1	12	TRBJ2-7	-	CASSLGGREQYF	TGCGCCAGCAGCTTGGGGGGGCGCGAGCAGTACTTC
-	TRBV19	15	TRBJ2-1	TRBD2	CASSLLAGSYNEQFF	TGTGCCAGTAGTTTATTAGCGGGATCCTACAATGAGCAGTTCTTC
-	TRBV10-1	15	TRBJ2-7	TRBD2	CASSESASGSYEQYF	TGCGCCAGCAGTGAGTCAGCTAGCGGATCCTACGAGCAGTACTTC
-	TRBV5-6	15	TRBJ2-3	-	CASSLETGVPDTQYF	TGTGCCAGCAGCTTGGAGACGGGGGTACCAGATACGCAGTATTTT
-	TRBV20-1	11	TRBJ1-1	-	CSAVPNTEAFF	TGCAGTGCCGTACCTAATACTGAAGCTTTCTTT
-	TRBV11-3	14	TRBJ2-1	TRBD2	CASSLSSGRVEQFF	TGTGCCAGCAGCTTGTCTAGCGGGAGGGTTGAGCAGTTCTTC
-	TRBV5-1	13	TRBJ2-3	-	CASSLQSTDTQYF	TGCGCCAGCAGCTTACAGAGCACAGATACGCAGTATTTT
few	TRBV27	15	TRBJ2-1	TRBD2	CASSLVSGSYNEQFF	TGTGCCAGCAGTTTAGTCAGCGGGAGCTACAATGAGCAGTTCTTC
-	TRBV19	13	TRBJ1-2	-	CASNPGSNYGYTF	TGTGCCAGTAACCCGGGGAGTAACTATGGCTACACCTTC
-	TRBV24-1	15	TRBJ2-1	TRBD1	CATSERDSDYNEQFF	TGTGCCACCAGTGAGAGGGACAGTGACTACAATGAGCAGTTCTTC
-	TRBV11-2	15	TRBJ2-1	TRBD1	CASSHYRGPHNEQFF	TGTGCCAGCAGCCACTACAGGGGGCCCCACAATGAGCAGTTCTTC
-	TRBV24-1	14	TRBJ2-3	TRBD1	CATSRQGRTDTQYF	TGTGCCACCAGTAGACAGGGGCGCACAGATACGCAGTATTTT
-	TRBV5-4	15	TRBJ1-1	-	CASSLSTIMNTEAFF	TGTGCCAGCAGCTTGTCAACAATAATGAACACTGAAGCTTTCTTT
-	TRBV5-6	14	TRBJ2-2	-	CASSLPQGGGELFF	TGTGCCAGCAGCTTGCCCCAGGGCGGCGGGGAGCTGTTTTTT
-	TRBV5-4	15	TRBJ2-1	TRBD1	CASSLGGTGRNEQFF	TGTGCCAGCAGCTTGGGGGGGACAGGGAGGAATGAGCAGTTCTTC
-	TRBV6-5	14	TRBJ2-5	-	CASIGVGTKETQYF	TGTGCCAGCATCGGGGTCGGGACAAAAGAGACCCAGTACTTC
-	TRBV5-4	14	TRBJ2-1	TRBD2	CASSRLASYNEQFF	TGTGCCAGCAGTAGACTAGCGTCCTACAATGAGCAGTTCTTC
-	TRBV7-9	14	TRBJ1-4	-	CASSLRQGGEKLFF	TGTGCCAGCAGCTTACGGCAGGGCGGTGAAAAACTGTTTTTT
once	TRBV2	16	TRBJ2-2	TRBD1	CASSGGLGQGTGELFF	TGTGCCAGCAGTGGGGGCCTGGGACAGGGGACCGGGGAGCTGTTTTTT
-	TRBV2	16	TRBJ2-7	TRBD2	CASSPPTSGSAYEQYF	TGTGCCAGCAGTCCGCCCACTAGCGGGAGCGCCTACGAGCAGTACTTC
-	TRBV7-9	13	TRBJ1-2	-	CASSLKGGYGYTF	TGTGCCAGCAGCTTAAAAGGGGGCTATGGCTACACCTTC
-	TRBV15	15	TRBJ1-3	-	CATSVDSPSGNTIYF	TGTGCCACCAGCGTTGACAGTCCTTCTGGAAACACCATATATTTT
-	TRBV29-1	15	TRBJ1-2	-	CSVEDGRGQNYGYTF	TGCAGCGTTGAAGATGGCAGGGGCCAAAACTATGGCTACACCTTC
-	TRBV2	16	TRBJ2-6	TRBD1	CASRTDRASGANVLTF	TGTGCCAGCAGGACCGACAGGGCCTCTGGGGCCAACGTCCTGACTTTC
-	TRBV28	12	TRBJ2-7	TRBD1	CASGQGSLEQYF	TGTGCCAGCGGACAGGGTTCTCTCGAGCAGTACTTC
-	TRBV4-2	14	TRBJ2-3	-	CASSQDRGSDTQYF	TGTGCCAGCAGCCAAGACAGAGGTTCAGATACGCAGTATTTT
-	TRBV28	13	TRBJ1-1	-	CASSINRNTEAFF	TGTGCCAGCAGTATCAACAGAAACACTGAAGCTTTCTTT
-	TRBV19	16	TRBJ2-1	TRBD2	CASSIGLAGGPVEQFF	TGTGCCAGTAGTATAGGACTAGCGGGAGGGCCGGTTGAGCAGTTCTTC
-	TRBV9	15	TRBJ2-3	TRBD1	CASSVIGQGLDTQYF	TGTGCCAGCAGCGTAATCGGACAGGGATTAGATACGCAGTATTTT
-	TRBV29-1	14	TRBJ1-1	TRBD1	CSVSSGGPFTEAFF	TGCAGCGTTTCCTCAGGGGGCCCCTTCACTGAAGCTTTCTTT
-	TRBV28	11	TRBJ1-4	TRBD1	CASKGDRSLFF	TGTGCCAGCAAGGGGGACAGAAGCTTGTTTTTT
-	TRBV7-2	17	TRBJ2-1	-	CASSLVGFVGGYNEQFF	TGTGCCAGCAGCTTAGTGGGTTTTGTGGGAGGCTACAATGAGCAGTTCTTC
-	TRBV7-9	12	TRBJ1-5	-	CASSLRRGSQHF	TGTGCCAGCAGCTTAAGGAGAGGGTCCCAGCATTTT
-	TRBV6-5	13	TRBJ2-5	TRBD1	CASRTGVGETQYF	TGTGCCAGCAGGACAGGGGTCGGAGAGACCCAGTACTTC
few	TRBV28	14	TRBJ2-1	TRBD2	CASRRLAGGRRQFF	TGTGCCAGCAGGAGACTAGCGGGAGGTCGGCGGCAGTTCTTC
-	TRBV6-5	15	TRBJ1-5	TRBD1	CASSTDRGGNQPQHF	TGTGCCAGCAGCACGGACAGGGGCGGCAATCAGCCCCAGCATTTT
few	TRBV5-1	14	TRBJ2-7	TRBD1	CASSFGQAVYEQYF	TGCGCCAGCAGCTTTGGACAGGCGGTCTACGAGCAGTACTTC
-	TRBV29-1	13	TRBJ1-1	TRBD1	CSANRGVGTEAFF	TGCAGCGCGAACAGGGGGGTCGGCACTGAAGCTTTCTTT
-	TRBV30	13	TRBJ1-1	-	CAWSVRGRTEAFF	TGTGCCTGGAGTGTCAGGGGTAGGACTGAAGCTTTCTTT
-	TRBV27	15	TRBJ2-5	TRBD1	CASTFRTGPQETQYF	TGTGCCAGCACCTTCCGGACAGGGCCGCAAGAGACCCAGTACTTC
-	TRBV29-1	13	TRBJ2-1	TRBD2	CSYRGTTYNEQFF	TGCAGCTACCGCGGGACTACCTACAATGAGCAGTTCTTC
-	TRBV5-1	14	TRBJ1-1	-	CASSLVNTNTEAFF	TGCGCCAGCAGCTTGGTCAACACGAACACTGAAGCTTTCTTT
-	TRBV27	15	TRBJ2-1	TRBD2	CASSLEPSGYNEQFF	TGTGCCAGCAGTTTAGAACCTAGCGGATACAATGAGCAGTTCTTC
-	TRBV7-2	16	TRBJ2-7	TRBD2	CASSSGLAGSSYEQYF	TGTGCCAGCAGCTCAGGACTAGCGGGCAGCTCCTACGAGCAGTACTTC
-	TRBV15	14	TRBJ1-5	TRBD1	CATSRGDRTQPQHF	TGTGCCACCAGCAGAGGGGACAGGACTCAGCCCCAGCATTTT